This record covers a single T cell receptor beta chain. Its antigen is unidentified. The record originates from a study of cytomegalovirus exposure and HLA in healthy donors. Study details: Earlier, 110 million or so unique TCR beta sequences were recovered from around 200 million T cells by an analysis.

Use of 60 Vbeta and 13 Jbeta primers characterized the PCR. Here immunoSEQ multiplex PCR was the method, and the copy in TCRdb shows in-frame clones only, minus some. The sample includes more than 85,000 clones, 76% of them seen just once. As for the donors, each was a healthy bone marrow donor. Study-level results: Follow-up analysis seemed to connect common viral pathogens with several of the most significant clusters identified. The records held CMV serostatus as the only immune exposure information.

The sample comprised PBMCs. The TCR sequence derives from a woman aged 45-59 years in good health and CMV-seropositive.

This CDR3 reads CASSAQGGGEKLFF. Written as DNA, the CDR3 is TGTGCCAGCAGCGCCCAAGGGGGCGGGGAAAAACTGTTTTTT. J is TRBJ1-4 and V is TRBV7-9, with 7 positions matching TRBD1. The ends lost 5 bases at V and 8 bases at J; junction bases unmatched: 8. The CDR3 extends over 14 amino acids. Germline V gives CDR1 SEHNR, CDR2 FQNEAQ (reference sequence).